This passage covers 26 T cell receptor beta chains from one sample sequenced in a study of CD8 T cells in Susac syndrome. Random hexamers were used to reverse transcribe the RNA input (about 0.5 to 1 ug). TCRdb passed the immunoSEQ multiplex PCR reads through MiXCR, listing each CDR3 protein once. The sample shows roughly 400,000 distinct CDR3 sequences, around 85% of them seen only once. What was sequenced was CD8+ T cells from PBMCs. The receptor source for this set is a human donor with multiple sclerosis.

The chain combines TRBV27 with TRBJ2-7, with 7 bases identical to TRBD2. Looked up from germline, CDR1 is MNHEY and CDR2 is SMNVEV (reference sequence). CDR3 size: 13 residues. The junction had 5 bases not matched to a gene; V was cut back by 9 bases and J by 0 bases. CDR3 nucleotides: TGTGCCAGTGCCGGCGGGAGCTCCTACGAGCAGTACTTC. As protein: CASAGGSSYEQYF.

The chain uses TRBV28 and TRBJ2-1; perhaps TRBD2 as D (7 bases). Germline loops: CDR1 MDHEN, CDR2 SYDVKM. Trimming took off 5 bases at V and 4 bases at J, with 18 bases between the two ends. The CDR3 contains 16 residues. CDR3 coding DNA: TGTGCCAGCAGTCCCAGGGGTAAGCGGGGATACAATGAGCAGTTCTTC. Its protein is CASSPRGKRGYNEQFF.

V is TRBV27 and J is TRBJ1-5; 10 bases fit TRBD1. The V gene's germline CDR1 is MNHEY and CDR2 SMNVEV (reference sequence). This CDR3 is built from 16 residues. V gave up 0 bases and J gave up 2 bases; unmatched junction bases: 1. CDR3 coding DNA: TGTGCCAGCAGTTTATCAGGGACAGGGGGCAATCAGCCCCAGCATTTT. Its protein is CASSLSGTGGNQPQHF.

The genes are TRBV7-2 and TRBJ2-1; TRBD2 agrees at 13 bases. The V gene end was trimmed by 5 bases and the J gene end by 9 bases; junction bases not matched to a gene: 7. There are 15 residues in the CDR3. CDR1 is SGHTA and CDR2 is FQGNSA in the germline V gene. The CDR3 protein is CASSPRLAGGFEQFF. The DNA of the CDR3 is TGTGCCAGCAGCCCCCGACTAGCGGGAGGATTTGAGCAGTTCTTC.

The V and J genes are TRBV6-2 or TRBV6-3 and TRBJ2-2; D is unclear. This CDR3 has 17 residues. V was shortened by 7 bases and J by 3 bases, with 21 bases between the two germline ends. Germline V CDR1 and CDR2: MNHEY, SVGEGT. CDR3 residues: CASIPIGRPKDTGELFF. The CDR3 coding sequence is TGTGCCAGCATTCCGATAGGACGGCCCAAGGACACCGGGGAGCTGTTTTTT.

The chain combines TRBV11-2 with TRBJ1-1, with D tentatively TRBD1 (5 bases). The germline V gene encodes CDR1 SGHAT and CDR2 FQNNGV. The CDR3 has 16 amino acids. Between the trimmed V and J ends, which lost 5 bases and 4 bases, there was a span of 20 bases. CDR3 sequence (DNA): TGTGCCAGCAGCACAACCTGGGGGTCCCGGACCACTGAAGCTTTCTTT. Protein product: CASSTTWGSRTTEAFF.

The chain has TRBV4-1 and TRBJ2-1; D is uncertain. The CDR3 is 15 amino acids. Deletions cut 1 base from V and 0 bases from J, with 7 bases between. Per germline, CDR1 MGHRA and CDR2 YSYEKL. As DNA, the CDR3 is TGCGCCAGCAGCCAAGCGAGGAGCTCCTACAATGAGCAGTTCTTC. Translated: CASSQARSSYNEQFF.

The V call is TRBV29-1, the J call TRBJ2-3, with no clear D. Trimming removed 0 bases at V and 2 bases at J, with 9 bases between. CDR3 length equals 14 residues. Germline V CDR1 and CDR2: SQVTM, ANQGSEA. CDR3 nucleotides: TGCAGCGTTGAAGAGGCAGGCCTCACAGATACGCAGTATTTT. It encodes CSVEEAGLTDTQYF.

The V gene is TRBV11-3, the J gene TRBJ2-1; D is unclear. Germline CDR1 SGHNT, CDR2 YENEEA. The CDR3 has 13 amino acids. Trimming left V 5 bases short and J 7 bases short, with 12 bases between. As DNA, the CDR3 is TGTGCCAGCAGCCCGAGATCAGAGAATGAGCAGTTCTTC. Its translation: CASSPRSENEQFF. Based on the CDR3 plus reference TRBV11-3 and TRBJ2-1, the full variable domain is EAGVVQSPRYKIIEKKQPVAFWCNPISGHNTLYWYLQNLGQGPELLIRYENEEAVDDSQLPKDRFSAERLKGVDSTLKIQPAELGDSAVYLCASSPRSENEQFFGPGTRLTVL.

Here the CDR3 DNA reads TGCGCCAGCAACCCCGGGGCAGCTGAAGCTTTCTTT. Amino acid sequence: CASNPGAAEAFF. This sequence joins TRBV10-2 and TRBJ1-1, with a weak D call TRBD1 (5 bases). Germline assignment: CDR1 WSHSY and CDR2 SAAADI. Trimming removed 7 bases at V and 6 bases at J, with 12 bases between. The CDR3 runs to 12 residues.

The chain couples TRBV3-1 to TRBJ2-7; 8 positions match TRBD2. The ends lost 4 bases at V and 4 bases at J; junction bases unmatched: 6. The CDR3 is 14 amino acids. Germline V gene lookup returns CDR1 LGHDT and CDR2 YNNKEL (reference sequence). In DNA, the CDR3 is TGTGCCAGCAGCCCACCGGGGGGGGGATACGAGCAGTACTTC. Translated, it gives CASSPPGGGYEQYF.

The CDR3 reads CASSIWTLSGELFF. CDR3 bases: TGTGCCAGCAGCATTTGGACCCTATCCGGGGAGCTGTTTTTT. V is TRBV7-2 and J is TRBJ2-2; no clear D gene. The V gene's germline CDR1 is SGHTA and CDR2 FQGNSA. The CDR3 spans 14 residues. The V end was cut by 5 bases, the J end by 6 bases, with 13 bases between. The full variable domain, rest sourced from reference TRBV7-2 and TRBJ2-2, is GAGVSQSPSNKVTEKGKDVELRCDPISGHTALYWYRQSLGQGLEFLIYFQGNSAPDKSGLPSDRFSAERTGGSVSTLTIQRTQQEDSAVYLCASSIWTLSGELFFGEGSRLTVL.

The chain recombines TRBV5-1 with TRBJ1-2; 9 nucleotides match TRBD1. Germline V lookup: CDR1 SGHRS, CDR2 YFSETQ. The V gene end was trimmed by 0 bases and the J gene end by 4 bases; junction bases not matched to a gene: 7. The CDR3 consists of 16 residues. CDR3 sequence: CASSLEPGQGVYGYTF. CDR3 DNA: TGCGCCAGCAGCTTGGAACCGGGACAGGGCGTCTATGGCTACACCTTC.

The chain combines TRBV14 with TRBJ2-3, with 10 positions matching TRBD1. V was clipped by 3 bases and J by 1 base; unmatched bases: 7. Per the germline V gene, CDR1 is SGHDN and CDR2 is FVKESK. The CDR3 runs to 17 residues. The CDR3 protein is CASSHAWDRGGTDTQYF. CDR3 nucleotides: TGTGCCAGCAGCCACGCCTGGGACAGGGGCGGCACAGATACGCAGTATTTT.

This sequence joins TRBV30 and TRBJ1-1; D not certain. The V end was cut by 8 bases, the J end by 0 bases, with 10 bases between. CDR3 length equals 12 residues. Germline V gene sequence: CDR1 GTSNPN, CDR2 SVGIG (reference sequence). Here the CDR3 reads CAGWSMNTEAFF. The CDR3 DNA reads TGTGCCGGATGGAGCATGAACACTGAAGCTTTCTTT.

The CDR3 reads CASSTDRFSTDTQYF. In DNA form, the CDR3 reads TGTGCCAGCAGCACAGACAGGTTTAGCACAGATACGCAGTATTTT. The rearrangement uses TRBV7-9 and TRBJ2-3; D might be TRBD1 (6 bases). Looked up from germline, CDR1 is SEHNR and CDR2 is FQNEAQ (reference sequence). The CDR3 covers 15 residues. With 5 bases removed from V and 0 bases from J, the gap between germline ends came to 12 bases.

This chain uses TRBV27 with TRBJ1-6, with D maybe TRBD1 (5 bases). The CDR3 extends over 10 amino acids. The ends were cut back, 8 bases at V and 9 bases at J, with 5 bases in the middle. CDR1 and CDR2 from the germline V gene are MNHEY and SMNVEV (reference sequence). The CDR3 DNA sequence: TGTGCCAGCGGGGGTTCACCCCTCCACTTT. It codes for CASGGSPLHF.

This chain uses TRBV6-1 with TRBJ2-1; 11 nucleotides line up with TRBD1. Germline assignment: CDR1 MNHNS and CDR2 SASEGT. This CDR3 has 16 amino acids. With 2 bases clipped from V and 6 bases from J, the junction kept 6 bases outside the gene matches. CDR3 nucleotide sequence: TGTGCCAGCAGTGAATTCGGGACAGGGGGTGGCAATGAGCAGTTCTTC. Translated: CASSEFGTGGGNEQFF.

The V call is TRBV12-3 or TRBV12-4, the J call TRBJ1-1; 8 positions match TRBD1. This CDR3 is 16 amino acids long. The V gene end was trimmed by 3 bases and the J gene end by 2 bases; junction bases not matched to a gene: 8. The CDR3 region is CASSFGQGSKNTEAFF. CDR3 in DNA: TGTGCCAGCAGTTTCGGACAGGGCTCGAAAAACACTGAAGCTTTCTTT.

V is TRBV7-9 and J is TRBJ2-2; D gene unclear. With 8 bases removed from V and 0 bases from J, the gap between germline ends came to 7 bases. CDR1 and CDR2 from the germline V gene are SEHNR and FQNEAQ (reference sequence). The CDR3 totals 13 residues. CDR3 amino acids: CASGQSNTGELFF. As DNA, the CDR3 is TGTGCCAGCGGGCAGTCGAACACCGGGGAGCTGTTTTTT. The full variable domain, with the rest looked up from reference TRBV7-9 and TRBJ2-2, is DTGVSQNPRHKITKRGQNVTFRCDPISEHNRLYWYRQTLGQGPEFLTYFQNEAQLEKSRLLSDRFSAERPKGSFSTLEIQRTEQGDSAMYLCASGQSNTGELFFGEGSRLTVL.

J is TRBJ2-7 and V is TRBV12-3 or TRBV12-4; D is unresolved. With 5 bases removed from V and 5 bases from J, the gap between germline ends came to 10 bases. The CDR3 consists of 12 residues. In DNA form, the CDR3 reads TGTGCCAGCAGTGCACCTGAGCACGAGCAGTACTTC. Amino acids: CASSAPEHEQYF.

V and J are TRBV5-1 and TRBJ1-4; TRBD1 matches at 8 bases. This CDR3 comprises 17 residues. Germline CDR1 is SGHRS and CDR2 is YFSETQ. With 4 bases clipped from V and 3 bases from J, the junction kept 11 bases outside the gene matches. CDR3 bases: TGCGCCAGCAGCGGCCCGGGACAGACAGGGGCTAATGAAAAACTGTTTTTT. This codes for CASSGPGQTGANEKLFF.

The chain combines TRBV27 with TRBJ1-5; 7 bases map to TRBD1. The germline gives CDR1 MNHEY, CDR2 SMNVEV (reference sequence). J gave up 4 bases and V 6 bases, and 9 bases lay outside the gene matches. The CDR3 is made up of 15 amino acids. The CDR3 region has the DNA TGTGCCAGCAGCCCTCGACAGGGACAAAATCAGCCCCAGCATTTT. This codes for CASSPRQGQNQPQHF.

This clonotype has a handful of counts. The chain carries TRBV5-6 and TRBJ2-5; possibly TRBD1 for D (6 bases). V shed 0 bases and J shed 12 bases, with 12 bases lying between them. There are 12 residues in the CDR3. Germline V gives CDR1 SGHDT, CDR2 YYEEEE. In nucleotides, the CDR3 is TGTGCCAGCAGCTTGGTGCTGGGGGCGGAGTACTTC. This gives the protein CASSLVLGAEYF.

The CDR3 sequence: CASSQPPRGYSYNEQFF. Here the CDR3 DNA reads TGCGCCAGCAGCCAACCCCCGCGGGGGTACTCCTACAATGAGCAGTTCTTC. The chain is built from TRBV4-1 and TRBJ2-1; TRBD2 aligns across 7 bases. After removal of 2 bases from V and 0 bases from J, the junction contained 7 bases not matched to a gene. Germline V gives CDR1 MGHRA, CDR2 YSYEKL. The CDR3 contains 17 residues.

The V and J genes are TRBV15 and TRBJ2-1; D not certain. Looked up from germline, CDR1 is LNHNV and CDR2 is YYDKDF (reference sequence). Trimming removed 5 bases at V and 10 bases at J, with 18 bases between. This CDR3 contains 14 residues. CDR3 amino acids: CATSDTGQGWEQFF. The CDR3 DNA follows: TGTGCCACCAGCGACACGGGCCAAGGGTGGGAGCAGTTCTTC.